This TCR beta chain comes out of a study of CXCR3-negative and CXCR3-positive naive CD8 T cells (dated by TCRdb to the late 2010s). Context from the whole study: Around 140 million TRB reads were obtained in total, roughly 1.5 +/- 0.3 million reads per library. Diversity and physicochemical repertoire analyses covered about a dozen donors pooled from two independent experiments. For the TRBV-TRBJ cluster analysis, the naive subsets came from roughly 5 donors, while the memory cells came from 3 donors.

The CDR3 goes from the cysteine to the phenylalanine over 15 residues. No DNA sequence is on record. From a lookup of the germline V gene, CDR1 and CDR2 are MGHRA and YSYEKL. Each CD8+ T cell subset was flow-sorted in triplicate, with roughly 310,000 cells per subset placed directly into RLT lysis buffer. To exclude memory contaminants, naive CD8+ T cells were stringently defined as CD45RO-CCR7+CD27+CD95-. Using standard density gradient centrifugation, peripheral blood mononuclear cells were isolated from buffy coats. A FACSAria III was used to flow-sort naive CXCR3-negative and CXCR3-positive CD8+ T cells. An RNeasy Mini Kit was used to extract total RNA from the sorted cells. Paper-wide results and their limitations: Because CXCR3 expression was partially decreased after cryopreservation, freshly isolated PBMCs were used for most assays. Surface CD5, linked to self-reactivity in mice, was comparable between naive subsets; TCR interaction strength was therefore also inferred from TRB CDR3 physicochemical properties. TRB CDR3s from CXCR3-positive naive cells showed higher hydrophobicity (lower Kidera factor 4), lower energy, and higher strength and volume indices than CXCR3-negative naive cells. Within the same donor, TRBV-TRBJ usage looked similar between naive CXCR3-negative and CXCR3-positive cells, but memory cells had distinct patterns. Both naive subsets had comparably high repertoire diversity, while memory CD8+ T cells had much lower repertoire diversity.

Turning to this clonotype: Which antigen it targets is not known.

The instrument was a NextSeq 550. The Human TCR Profiling Kit (MiLaboratory) was used to prepare UMI-labeled 5' RACE TRB cDNA libraries. The full amount of extracted RNA was used for cDNA synthesis, and the full amount of resulting cDNA was used for PCR amplification. The libraries were made side by side, with each library going through the same number of PCR cycles. Under the source paper's analysis protocol: With a requirement of at least two reads per UMI, MIGEC and MiXCR extracted about 50,000 +/- 10,000 unique UMI-labeled TRB cDNA molecules per library. On average, each library contained about 40,000 +/- 10,000 functional in-frame TRB CDR3 nucleotide clonotypes without stop codons. After downsampling to 5000 UMI-labeled TRB molecules per sample, diversity metrics, including normalized Shannon-Wiener and Chao1, were computed in VDJtools. VDJtools was used to calculate clonotype-size-weighted physicochemical properties of the central five CDR3 residues, namely interaction energy, strength, volume and Kidera factor 4. After TCRdb reprocessed the reads, each CDR3 protein sequence was kept as one row, without DNA. The V and J calls were not made by the authors but by TCRdb's processing. In this sample's table one finds about 5,900 distinct CDR3 sequences. The top ten constitute around 1.3% of the sample.

The sequenced material came from naive CXCR3+ CD8+ T cells from blood. The sample's cell subset or site label is to be understood as: CD45RO-CCR7+CD27+CD95- naive CD8+ T cells expressing CXCR3 (TNR3+). The chain is encoded by TRBV4-1 joined to TRBJ2-3; lacking DNA, the TRBD1 call made by TCRdb goes unchecked. The clonotype was recovered from a human donor in good health. Some clones in this sample may be carry-over from other donors' samples. The CDR3 has the sequence CASSPAREGTDTQYF.